These T cell receptor beta chains were read from a single sample in a study of blood T cell repertoires in COVID-19. The assay was immunoSEQ multiplex PCR, and TCRdb's table has in-frame clones only and misses some. The sample has about 220,000 clones; more than 70% are singletons. The specimen was peripheral blood. The source is a human donor in a cohort sampled during active COVID-19. Both conserved end residues are part of each CDR3. A D gene is named only where the DNA matches it firmly. Size tells how often a clone was seen (once, few, many) or the class of an expanded clone, and some rows leave it out.

>-|TRBJ2-7|TRBV2|-
TGTGCCAGCAGGCGGGACAGTACCTACGAGCAGTACTTC
CASRRDSTYEQYF
>-|TRBJ1-5|TRBV2|few
TGTGCCAGCAGGGCGGTTGGGGGGTTGGCTCAGCCCCAGCATTTT
CASRAVGGLAQPQHF
>TRBD2|TRBJ2-1|TRBV11-2|-
TGTGCCAGCAGCCGACTAGCGCTATCCTACAATGAGCAGTTCTTC
CASSRLALSYNEQFF
>-|TRBJ1-2|TRBV2|-
TGTGCCAGCCGTTCGGGTAGTAACTATGGCTACACCTTC
CASRSGSNYGYTF
>TRBD1|TRBJ2-4|TRBV24-1|once
TGTGCCACCAGTGACCACGGGACAGGGGTAAACATTCAGTACTTC
CATSDHGTGVNIQYF
>TRBD2|TRBJ2-7|TRBV6-5|-
TGTGCCACCTTGACTAGCGGGAGGTCAGGGGAGCAGTACTTC
CATLTSGRSGEQYF
>-|TRBJ2-3|TRBV28|-
TGTGCCAGCAGTTTGTGGTTTAAGGTTACTCTTCGTTCCACAGTGAAAGATACGCAGTATTTT
CASSLWFKVTLRSTVKDTQYF
>-|TRBJ1-5|TRBV20-1|few
TGCAGTGCCCTCACGGCGGGGCCCCAGCATTTT
CSALTAGPQHF
>-|TRBJ2-3|TRBV5-6|-
TGTGCCAGCACCCGGGATCGCACAGATACGCAGTATTTT
CASTRDRTDTQYF
>TRBD2|TRBJ2-5|TRBV11-2|-
TGTGCCAGCAGCTCCCTAGCGGGGGGGTGGGAGACCCAGTACTTC
CASSSLAGGWETQYF
>-|TRBJ2-1|TRBV6-2/TRBV6-3|once
TGTGCCAGCAGTTACTCGGACAGAAATGAGCAGTTCTTC
CASSYSDRNEQFF
>-|TRBJ1-1|TRBV4-3|-
TGCGCCAGCAGCCAAGATCGAGGGGGTCCCACTGAAGCTTTCTTT
CASSQDRGGPTEAFF
>-|TRBJ1-5|TRBV7-9|once
TGTGCCAGCAGCTCCTCACAACAGCCCCAGCATTTT
CASSSSQQPQHF
>TRBD2|TRBJ2-7|TRBV6-2/TRBV6-3|-
TGTGCCAGCAGTTACTCTCACCCGACTAGCATCTTCTACGAGCAGTACTTC
CASSYSHPTSIFYEQYF
>-|TRBJ2-2|TRBV28|-
TGTGCCAGCAGCGCCTTCCCGGGGGGCCAAGATATCGGGGAGCTGTTTTTT
CASSAFPGGQDIGELFF
>-|TRBJ2-3|TRBV6-5|-
TGTGCCAGCAGGAGGGGCACAGATACGCAGTATTTT
CASRRGTDTQYF
>TRBD1|TRBJ2-7|TRBV10-3|-
TGTGCCATCAGTGAACCACAGGGGTTAAACGAGCAGTACTTC
CAISEPQGLNEQYF
>-|TRBJ1-5|TRBV25-1|-
TGTGCCAGCAGTGCCTCCAGCGGGGGGGATCAGCCCCAGCATTTT
CASSASSGGDQPQHF
>-|TRBJ2-7|TRBV28|-
TGTGCCAGCAGTTTAGGGGGTCTAGCGCCTAGCTCCTACGAGCAGTACTTC
CASSLGGLAPSSYEQYF
>-|TRBJ2-7|TRBV6-5|-
TGTGCCAGCAGTCCCCGCTGGAGGTCCTACGAGCAGTACTTC
CASSPRWRSYEQYF